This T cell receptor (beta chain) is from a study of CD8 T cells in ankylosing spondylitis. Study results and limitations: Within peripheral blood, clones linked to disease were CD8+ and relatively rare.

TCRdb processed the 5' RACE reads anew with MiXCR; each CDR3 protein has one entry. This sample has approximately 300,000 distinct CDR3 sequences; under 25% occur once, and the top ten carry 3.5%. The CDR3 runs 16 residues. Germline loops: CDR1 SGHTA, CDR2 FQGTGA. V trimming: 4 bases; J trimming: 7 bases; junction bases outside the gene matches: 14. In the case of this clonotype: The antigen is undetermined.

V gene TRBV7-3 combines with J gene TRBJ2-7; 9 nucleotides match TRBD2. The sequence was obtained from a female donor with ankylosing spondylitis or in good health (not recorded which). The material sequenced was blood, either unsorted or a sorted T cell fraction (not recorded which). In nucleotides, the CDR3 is TGTGCCAGCAGCTCCATCGAGGCGGGAGGGCCTTTGGAGCAGTACTTC. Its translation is CASSSIEAGGPLEQYF.